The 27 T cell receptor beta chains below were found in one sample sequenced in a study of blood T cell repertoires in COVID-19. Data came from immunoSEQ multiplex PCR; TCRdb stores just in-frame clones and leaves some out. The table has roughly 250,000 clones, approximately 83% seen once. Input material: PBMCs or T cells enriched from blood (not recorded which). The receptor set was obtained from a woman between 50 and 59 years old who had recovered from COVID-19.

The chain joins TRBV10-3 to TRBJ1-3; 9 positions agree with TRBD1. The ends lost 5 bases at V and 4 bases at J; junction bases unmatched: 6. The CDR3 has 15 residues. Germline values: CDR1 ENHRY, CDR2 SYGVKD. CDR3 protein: CAISPDRGKGNTIYF. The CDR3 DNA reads TGTGCCATCAGTCCCGACAGGGGGAAAGGAAACACCATATATTTT.

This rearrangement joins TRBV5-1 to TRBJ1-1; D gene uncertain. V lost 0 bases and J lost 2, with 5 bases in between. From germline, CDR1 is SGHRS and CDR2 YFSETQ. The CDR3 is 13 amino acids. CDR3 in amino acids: CASSLAVNTEAFF. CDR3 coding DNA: TGCGCCAGCAGCTTGGCGGTCAACACTGAAGCTTTCTTT. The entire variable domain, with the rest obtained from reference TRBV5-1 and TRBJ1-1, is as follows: KAGVTQTPRYLIKTRGQQVTLSCSPISGHRSVSWYQQTPGQGLQFLFEYFSETQRNKGNFPGRFSGRQFSNSRSEMNVSTLELGDSALYLCASSLAVNTEAFFGQGTRLTVV.

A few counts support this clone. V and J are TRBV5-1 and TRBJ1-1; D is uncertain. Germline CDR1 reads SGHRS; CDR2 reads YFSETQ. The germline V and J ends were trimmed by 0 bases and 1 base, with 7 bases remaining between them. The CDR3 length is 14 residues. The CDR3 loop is CASSLVAGNTEAFF. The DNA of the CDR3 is TGCGCCAGCAGCTTGGTCGCAGGGAACACTGAAGCTTTCTTT. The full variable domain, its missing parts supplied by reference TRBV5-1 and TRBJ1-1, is KAGVTQTPRYLIKTRGQQVTLSCSPISGHRSVSWYQQTPGQGLQFLFEYFSETQRNKGNFPGRFSGRQFSNSRSEMNVSTLELGDSALYLCASSLVAGNTEAFFGQGTRLTVV.

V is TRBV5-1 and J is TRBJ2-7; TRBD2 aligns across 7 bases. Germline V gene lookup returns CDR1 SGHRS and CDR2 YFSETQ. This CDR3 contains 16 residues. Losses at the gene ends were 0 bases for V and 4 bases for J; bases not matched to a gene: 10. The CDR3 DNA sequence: TGCGCCAGCAGCTTGGAGGGCGGGAGCTTAGGATACGAGCAGTACTTC. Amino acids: CASSLEGGSLGYEQYF.

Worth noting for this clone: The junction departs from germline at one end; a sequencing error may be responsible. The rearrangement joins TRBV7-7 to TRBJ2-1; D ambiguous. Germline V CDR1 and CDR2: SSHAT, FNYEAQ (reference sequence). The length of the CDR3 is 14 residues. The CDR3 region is CASSLDPTDNEQFF. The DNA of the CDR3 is TGTGCTAGCAGCTTAGACCCCACGGACAATGAGCAGTTCTTC.

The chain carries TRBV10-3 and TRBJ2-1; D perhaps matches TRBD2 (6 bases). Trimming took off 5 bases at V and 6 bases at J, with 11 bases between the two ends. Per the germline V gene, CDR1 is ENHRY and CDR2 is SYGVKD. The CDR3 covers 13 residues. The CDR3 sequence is CAISSVGLNEQFF. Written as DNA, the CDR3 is TGTGCCATCAGTAGCGTGGGACTCAATGAGCAGTTCTTC.

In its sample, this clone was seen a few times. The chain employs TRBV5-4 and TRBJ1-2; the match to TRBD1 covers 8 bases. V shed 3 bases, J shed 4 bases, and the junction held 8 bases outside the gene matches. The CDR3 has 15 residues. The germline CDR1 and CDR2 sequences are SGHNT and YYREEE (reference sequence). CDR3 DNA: TGTGCCAGCAGCTCCCCGGGACAGGCCATCTATGGCTACACCTTC. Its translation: CASSSPGQAIYGYTF.

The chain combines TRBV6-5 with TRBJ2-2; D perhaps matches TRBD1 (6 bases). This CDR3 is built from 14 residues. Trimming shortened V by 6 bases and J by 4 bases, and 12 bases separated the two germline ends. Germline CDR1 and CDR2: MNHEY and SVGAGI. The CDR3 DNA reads TGTGCCAGCAGGAACAGGGTGGGCACCGGGGAGCTGTTTTTT. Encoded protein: CASRNRVGTGELFF.

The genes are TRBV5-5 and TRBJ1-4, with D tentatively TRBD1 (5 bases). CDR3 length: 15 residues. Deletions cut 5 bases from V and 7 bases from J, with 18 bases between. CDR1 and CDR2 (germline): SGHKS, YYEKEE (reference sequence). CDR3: CASSLQGGTSEKLFF. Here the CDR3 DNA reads TGTGCCAGCAGTTTGCAGGGAGGCACCTCTGAAAAACTGTTTTTT.

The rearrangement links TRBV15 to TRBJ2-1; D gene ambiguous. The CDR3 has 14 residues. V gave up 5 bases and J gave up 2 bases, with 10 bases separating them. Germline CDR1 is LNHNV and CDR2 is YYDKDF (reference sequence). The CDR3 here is CATSASRAYNEQFF. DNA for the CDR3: TGTGCCACCAGCGCCTCACGCGCCTACAATGAGCAGTTCTTC.

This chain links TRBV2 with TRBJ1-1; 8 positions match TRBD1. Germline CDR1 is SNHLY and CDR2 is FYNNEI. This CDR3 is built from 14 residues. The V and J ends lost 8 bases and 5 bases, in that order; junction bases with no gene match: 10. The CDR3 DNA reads TGTGCCAGCGGTGGCAGGGGGCAGAGGACTGAAGCTTTCTTT. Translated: CASGGRGQRTEAFF.

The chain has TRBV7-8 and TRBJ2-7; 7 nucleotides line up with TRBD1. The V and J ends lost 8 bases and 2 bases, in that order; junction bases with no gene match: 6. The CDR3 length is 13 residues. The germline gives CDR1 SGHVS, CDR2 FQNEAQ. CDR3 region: CASALTGTYEQYF. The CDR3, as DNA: TGTGCCAGCGCCCTGACAGGGACCTACGAGCAGTACTTC.

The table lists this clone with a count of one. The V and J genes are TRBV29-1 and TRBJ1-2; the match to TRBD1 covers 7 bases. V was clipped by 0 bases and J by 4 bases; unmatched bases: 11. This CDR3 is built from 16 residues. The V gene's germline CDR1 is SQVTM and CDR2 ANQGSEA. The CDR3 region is CSVEDGNRGVGYGYTF. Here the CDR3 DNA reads TGCAGCGTTGAAGATGGAAACAGGGGAGTCGGCTATGGCTACACCTTC.

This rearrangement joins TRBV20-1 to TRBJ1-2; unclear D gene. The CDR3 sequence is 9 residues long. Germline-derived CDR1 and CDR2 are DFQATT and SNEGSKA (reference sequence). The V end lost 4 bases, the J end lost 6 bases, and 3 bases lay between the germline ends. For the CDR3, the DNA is TGCAGTGCTACTAATGGCTACACCTTC. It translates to CSATNGYTF.

For the CDR3, the DNA is TGCGCCAGCAGCCAAGAGGGGAGAGAGCAGTACTTC. This encodes CASSQEGREQYF. The gene calls are TRBV4-1 and TRBJ2-7, with D possibly being TRBD2 (5 bases). This CDR3 comprises 12 residues. Germline V gene data show CDR1 as MGHRA and CDR2 as YSYEKL. The V and J ends lost 0 bases and 7 bases respectively, with 7 bases between them.

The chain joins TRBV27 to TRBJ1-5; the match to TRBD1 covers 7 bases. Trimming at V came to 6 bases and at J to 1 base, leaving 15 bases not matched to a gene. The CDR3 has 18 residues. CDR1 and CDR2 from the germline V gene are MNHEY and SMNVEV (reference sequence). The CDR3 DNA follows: TGTGCCAGCAGGCTACCGGGACAGAAAAAGAAGAGCAATCAGCCCCAGCATTTT. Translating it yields CASRLPGQKKKSNQPQHF.

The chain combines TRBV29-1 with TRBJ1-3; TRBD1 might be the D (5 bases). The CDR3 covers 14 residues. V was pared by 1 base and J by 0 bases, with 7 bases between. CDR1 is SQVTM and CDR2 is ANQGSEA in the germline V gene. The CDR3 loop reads CSVEGQNSGNTIYF. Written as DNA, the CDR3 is TGCAGCGTTGAAGGACAGAACTCTGGAAACACCATATATTTT. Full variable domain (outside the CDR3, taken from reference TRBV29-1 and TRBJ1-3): SAVISQKPSRDICQRGTSLTIQCQVDSQVTMMFWYRQQPGQSLTLIATANQGSEATYESGFVIDKFPISRPNLTFSTLTVSNMSPEDSSIYLCSVEGQNSGNTIYFGEGSWLTVV.

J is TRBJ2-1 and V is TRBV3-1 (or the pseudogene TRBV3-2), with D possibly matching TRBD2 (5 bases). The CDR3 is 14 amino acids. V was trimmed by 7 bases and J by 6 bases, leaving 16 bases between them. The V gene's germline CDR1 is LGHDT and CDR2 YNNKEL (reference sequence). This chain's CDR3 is CASTSGGAINEQFF. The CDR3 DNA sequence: TGTGCCAGCACCTCCGGAGGAGCAATCAATGAGCAGTTCTTC.

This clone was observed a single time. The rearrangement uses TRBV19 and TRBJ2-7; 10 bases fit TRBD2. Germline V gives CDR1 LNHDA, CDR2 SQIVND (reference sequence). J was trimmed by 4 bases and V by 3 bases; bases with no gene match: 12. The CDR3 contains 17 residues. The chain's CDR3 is CASSIRPSGRILYEQYF. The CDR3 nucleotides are TGTGCCAGTAGTATTCGGCCTAGCGGGAGAATTCTATACGAGCAGTACTTC.

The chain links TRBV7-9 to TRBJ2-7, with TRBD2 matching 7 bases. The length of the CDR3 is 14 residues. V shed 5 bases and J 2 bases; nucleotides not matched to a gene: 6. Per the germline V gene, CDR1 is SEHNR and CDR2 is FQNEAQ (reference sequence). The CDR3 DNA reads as TGTGCCAGCAGCGGCATAGCGGGTCCCTACGAGCAGTACTTC. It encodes CASSGIAGPYEQYF.

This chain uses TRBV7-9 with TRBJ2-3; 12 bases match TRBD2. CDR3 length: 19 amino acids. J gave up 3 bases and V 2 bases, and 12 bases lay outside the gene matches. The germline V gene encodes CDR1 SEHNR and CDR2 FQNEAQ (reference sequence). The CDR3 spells CASSLFGTSGRMGTDTQYF. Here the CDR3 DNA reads TGTGCCAGCAGCTTATTCGGTACTAGCGGGAGGATGGGGACAGATACGCAGTATTTT.

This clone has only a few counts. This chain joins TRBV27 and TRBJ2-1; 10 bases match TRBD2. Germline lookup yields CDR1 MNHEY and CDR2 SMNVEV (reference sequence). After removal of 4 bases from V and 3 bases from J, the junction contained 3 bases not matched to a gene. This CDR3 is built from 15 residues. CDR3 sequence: CASSSASGSYNEQFF. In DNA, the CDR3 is TGTGCCAGCAGTTCTGCTAGCGGGAGCTACAATGAGCAGTTCTTC.

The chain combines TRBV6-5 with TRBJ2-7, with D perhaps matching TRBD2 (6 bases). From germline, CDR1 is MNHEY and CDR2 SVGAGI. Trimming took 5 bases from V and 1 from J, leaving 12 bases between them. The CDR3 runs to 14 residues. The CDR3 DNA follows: TGTGCCAGCAGTAGGGACTCCCGATCCTACGAGCAGTACTTC. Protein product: CASSRDSRSYEQYF.

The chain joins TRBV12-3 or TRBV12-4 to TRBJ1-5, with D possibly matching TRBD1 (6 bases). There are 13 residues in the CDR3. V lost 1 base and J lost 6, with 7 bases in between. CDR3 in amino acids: CASSLGGGQPQHF. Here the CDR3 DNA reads TGTGCCAGCAGTTTAGGAGGGGGTCAGCCCCAGCATTTT.

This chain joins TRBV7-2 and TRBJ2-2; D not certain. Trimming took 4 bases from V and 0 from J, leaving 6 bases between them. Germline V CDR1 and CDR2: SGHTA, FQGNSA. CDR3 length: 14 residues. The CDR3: CASSWSPNTGELFF. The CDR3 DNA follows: TGTGCCAGCAGCTGGAGCCCGAACACCGGGGAGCTGTTTTTT.

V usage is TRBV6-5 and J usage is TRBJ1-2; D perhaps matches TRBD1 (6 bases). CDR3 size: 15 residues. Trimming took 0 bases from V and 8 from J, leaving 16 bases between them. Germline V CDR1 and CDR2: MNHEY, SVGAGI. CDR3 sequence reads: CASSYSGAGRGGYTF. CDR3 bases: TGTGCCAGCAGTTACTCGGGGGCAGGGAGGGGCGGCTACACCTTC.

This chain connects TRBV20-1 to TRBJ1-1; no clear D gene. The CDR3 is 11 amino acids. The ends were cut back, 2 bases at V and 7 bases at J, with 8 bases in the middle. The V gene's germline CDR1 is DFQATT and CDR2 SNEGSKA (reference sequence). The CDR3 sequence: CSARNGVEAFF. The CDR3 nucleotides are TGCAGTGCTAGAAACGGGGTTGAAGCTTTCTTT.